This T cell receptor (beta chain) was sequenced in a study of identical twins. General study results and limits: Out-of-frame alpha sequences that twins shared showed excess low generation probability.

V was shortened by 7 bases and J by 1 base, with 12 bases between the two germline ends. This CDR3 is built from 14 residues. The germline gives CDR1 SGHRS, CDR2 YFSETQ. This clonotype was seen a few times. Its antigen is as yet unknown. TCRdb called the 5' RACE reads again in MiXCR, with one record for every CDR3 protein. Of hundreds of thousands of distinct CDR3 sequences in the sample, around 10% were seen once. The sequenced sample was memory (CD45RO+) T cells sorted from blood. The V gene is TRBV5-1, the J gene TRBJ2-1, with D possibly matching TRBD1 (7 bases). The clonotype originates from a woman aged 18-30 years in good health. CDR3: CASEAGGSYNEQFF. In DNA, the CDR3 is TGCGCCAGCGAGGCAGGGGGGTCCTACAATGAGCAGTTCTTC.